These 28 T cell receptor beta chains were sequenced from one sample in a study of cytomegalovirus exposure and HLA in healthy donors. With 60 Vbeta and 13 Jbeta primers, the PCR was carried out. Method: immunoSEQ multiplex PCR; TCRdb's copy keeps in-frame clones and lacks some. The sample contains roughly 200,000 clones, 85% of which appear only once. Input material: PBMCs. Receptors originate from a woman between 50 and 59 years old in good health and CMV-seronegative.

Here the CDR3 reads CASSLATIRDSNPDTQYF. The CDR3 region has the DNA TGTGCCAGCAGCTTAGCGACCATCCGGGACAGTAACCCAGATACGCAGTATTTT. The chain couples TRBV7-8 to TRBJ2-3, with TRBD1 matching over 7 bases. Germline V gene sequence: CDR1 SGHVS, CDR2 FQNEAQ. The J segment lost 4 bases and the V segment lost 0 bases, leaving 13 bases of the junction unmatched. The CDR3 loop spans 18 amino acids.

In DNA, the CDR3 is TGTGCCAGCAGCCCCGGTCCCGGGACAGGACCCGGGCTCACCGGGGAGCTGTTTTTT. Its protein product is CASSPGPGTGPGLTGELFF. The chain has TRBV7-2 and TRBJ2-2; 8 bases align to TRBD1. Germline trimming cut 5 bases from V and 4 bases from J; bases unmatched to any gene: 18. CDR3 length: 19 residues. Germline V gene sequence: CDR1 SGHTA, CDR2 FQGNSA.

This clone has only a few counts. The chain couples TRBV7-2 to TRBJ1-2; TRBD1 agrees at 11 bases. With V trimmed by 5 bases and J by 4 bases, 6 bases remained unmatched. From germline, CDR1 is SGHTA and CDR2 FQGNSA. There are 15 residues in the CDR3. The CDR3 bases are TGTGCCAGCAGCACAAGGACAGGGGGCAGCTATGGCTACACCTTC. Amino acid sequence: CASSTRTGGSYGYTF.

The chain carries TRBV21-1 and TRBJ1-1. TRBV21-1 is a known pseudogene. The CDR3 contains 10 residues. CDR3 region: CASSKKSARF. Here the CDR3 DNA reads TGTGCCAGCAGCAAAAAGTCAGCTAGATTT.

This sequence joins TRBV19 and TRBJ1-2; D is ambiguous. Germline values: CDR1 LNHDA, CDR2 SQIVND (reference sequence). This CDR3 spans 11 amino acids. Trimming shortened V by 8 bases and J by 3 bases, and 7 bases separated the two germline ends. CDR3 sequence reads: CASAIHYGYTF. The CDR3 bases are TGTGCCAGTGCGATACACTATGGCTACACCTTC.

The chain couples TRBV5-4 to TRBJ2-1; maybe TRBD2 (6 bases). CDR1 and CDR2 from the germline V gene are SGHNT and YYREEE (reference sequence). The CDR3 is 14 residues long. V lost 5 bases, J lost 1 base, and 10 bases lay in between. The CDR3: CASRGGRSYNEQFF. DNA of the CDR3: TGTGCCAGCAGGGGGGGAAGGTCCTACAATGAGCAGTTCTTC.

This chain uses TRBV7-8 with TRBJ2-3; D call uncertain. CDR1 and CDR2 from the germline V gene are SGHVS and FQNEAQ. This CDR3 is built from 11 residues. V was trimmed by 4 bases and J by 3 bases, leaving 2 bases between them. CDR3 in DNA: TGTGCCAGCAGCTCTACAGATACGCAGTATTTT. Its translation: CASSSTDTQYF.

The chain couples TRBV6-1 to TRBJ1-1, with D possibly being TRBD1 (5 bases). The CDR3 is made up of 13 amino acids. Germline V gives CDR1 MNHNS, CDR2 SASEGT. Deletions cut 3 bases from V and 4 bases from J, with 9 bases between. The CDR3 reads CASSEWDSTEAFF. The CDR3 region has the DNA TGTGCCAGCAGTGAGTGGGACTCCACTGAAGCTTTCTTT.

V usage is TRBV7-8 and J usage is TRBJ2-1, with D hard to call. Germline V gene sequence: CDR1 SGHVS, CDR2 FQNEAQ. V was trimmed by 2 bases and J by 6 bases, leaving 8 bases between them. This CDR3 comprises 13 residues. In nucleotides, the CDR3 is TGTGCCAGCAGCTTACGAGGCGGCAATGAGCAGTTCTTC. Encoded protein: CASSLRGGNEQFF. Full variable domain (rest looked up from reference TRBV7-8 and TRBJ2-1): GAGVSQSPRYKVAKRGQDVALRCDPISGHVSLFWYQQALGQGPEFLTYFQNEAQLDKSGLPSDRFFAERPEGSVSTLKIQRTQQEDSAVYLCASSLRGGNEQFFGPGTRLTVL.

This sequence joins TRBV28 and TRBJ2-2; D possibly corresponds to TRBD1 (5 bases). The V gene lost 8 bases and the J gene lost 8 bases, with 15 bases spanning the gap. The CDR3 consists of 13 residues. Germline V gene sequence: CDR1 MDHEN, CDR2 SYDVKM. The CDR3 bases are TGTGCCAGCGCTACAGGTCAAAAGGGGGAGCTGTTTTTT. This sequence encodes CASATGQKGELFF.

The V and J genes are TRBV5-6 and TRBJ2-3; D tentatively fits TRBD1 or TRBD2 (5 bases each). Trimming shortened V by 4 bases and J by 6 bases, and 12 bases separated the two germline ends. Germline loops: CDR1 SGHDT, CDR2 YYEEEE. The CDR3 totals 13 residues. This CDR3 reads CASSLGPGDTQYF. The CDR3 DNA is TGTGCCAGCAGCCTGGGACCCGGGGATACGCAGTATTTT.

The genes are TRBV29-1 and TRBJ2-1; a weak D match, TRBD2 (5 bases). Germline values: CDR1 SQVTM, CDR2 ANQGSEA. The CDR3 runs 15 residues. V gave up 4 bases and J gave up 6 bases, with 19 bases separating them. CDR3 sequence (DNA): TGCAGCGTTGTACTCGGCGGAGGAAGGGCCAATGAGCAGTTCTTC. Its translation: CSVVLGGGRANEQFF.

The gene calls are TRBV6-5 and TRBJ1-3, with TRBD1 matching 7 bases. The V segment lost 4 bases and the J segment 0 bases; nucleotides outside the gene matches: 3. The germline V gene encodes CDR1 MNHEY and CDR2 SVGAGI. The CDR3 loop spans 15 amino acids. The CDR3, as DNA: TGTGCCAGCAGTTCCGGGACAGACTCTGGAAACACCATATATTTT. It is translated as CASSSGTDSGNTIYF.

J is TRBJ2-7 and V is TRBV5-1, with a possible D match to TRBD2 (6 bases). V was shortened by 4 bases and J by 4 bases, with 12 bases between the two germline ends. Germline CDR1 is SGHRS and CDR2 is YFSETQ. This CDR3 is built from 13 residues. The chain's CDR3 is CASSQGGGYEQYF. The CDR3 nucleotides read TGCGCCAGCAGCCAGGGCGGAGGGTACGAGCAGTACTTC.

This chain connects TRBV6-1 to TRBJ2-7; the match to TRBD1 covers 7 bases. V trimming: 9 bases; J trimming: 1 base; junction bases outside the gene matches: 3. Germline V gives CDR1 MNHNS, CDR2 SASEGT. This CDR3 comprises 12 residues. The CDR3 DNA reads TGTGCCAGTGACAGGGCATCCTACGAGCAGTACTTC. The encoded protein is CASDRASYEQYF.

This clone was seen only once. The chain uses TRBV6-1 and TRBJ2-3, with 8 bases fitting TRBD1. Trimming removed 5 bases from V and 3 bases from J; junction bases left unmatched: 4. The CDR3 consists of 14 residues. The germline CDR1 and CDR2 sequences are MNHNS and SASEGT. The CDR3 loop reads CASSKDRATDTQYF. The CDR3 DNA follows: TGTGCCAGCAGTAAGGACAGGGCAACAGATACGCAGTATTTT.

V and J are TRBV6-5 and TRBJ1-2; 11 bases are a match to TRBD1. The trim removed 5 bases at V and 4 bases at J, leaving 3 bases unmatched. The CDR3 runs 14 residues. Germline CDR1 and CDR2: MNHEY and SVGAGI. CDR3 nucleotide sequence: TGTGCCAGCAGTGAAGGGACAGGGGGCTATGGCTACACCTTC. Translating it yields CASSEGTGGYGYTF.

CDR3 sequence: CASGLQGGETQYF. CDR3 DNA sequence: TGTGCCAGCGGACTACAGGGGGGGGAGACCCAGTACTTC. The V call is TRBV7-9, the J call TRBJ2-5; tentatively, D is TRBD1 (8 bases). V was cut by 8 bases and J by 5 bases, with 15 bases left in between. Germline V gene data show CDR1 as SEHNR and CDR2 as FQNEAQ (reference sequence). This CDR3 contains 13 residues.

The gene calls are TRBV5-1 and TRBJ2-1; the D gene is possibly TRBD2 (6 bases). V was trimmed by 4 bases and J by 1 base, leaving 9 bases between them. Germline V CDR1 and CDR2: SGHRS, YFSETQ. The CDR3 length is 14 residues. CDR3 bases: TGCGCCAGCAGCGTAGCGGAATCCTACAATGAGCAGTTCTTC. Its protein product is CASSVAESYNEQFF.

V and J are TRBV19 and TRBJ2-7; 10 bases are a match to TRBD1. Germline V gene data show CDR1 as LNHDA and CDR2 as SQIVND (reference sequence). With 1 base clipped from V and 2 bases from J, the junction kept 5 bases outside the gene matches. The CDR3 has 16 residues. For the CDR3, the DNA is TGTGCCAGTAGTATAGGGGGACAGGGGCCGACCTACGAGCAGTACTTC. Translation: CASSIGGQGPTYEQYF.

Only a few counts were recorded for this clone. The chain combines TRBV30 with TRBJ1-5; D is perhaps TRBD1 (6 bases). Trimming took off 2 bases at V and 0 bases at J, with 11 bases between the two ends. The CDR3 length is 15 residues. Germline V gene sequence: CDR1 GTSNPN, CDR2 SVGIG (reference sequence). CDR3 loop: CAWSPDSHSNQPQHF. The CDR3 region has the DNA TGTGCCTGGAGTCCGGACAGCCATAGCAATCAGCCCCAGCATTTT.

The V call is TRBV28, the J call TRBJ1-5; D is uncertain. Germline V gene data show CDR1 as MDHEN and CDR2 as SYDVKM. V lost 5 bases and J 0 bases, leaving 14 bases between the germline ends. The CDR3 is 16 residues long. The CDR3 protein is CASSPRQNLSNQPQHF. For the CDR3, the DNA is TGTGCCAGCAGTCCCCGACAAAATCTTAGCAATCAGCCCCAGCATTTT.

This clone appeared a single time. The gene calls are TRBV19 and TRBJ2-1; tentative D call: TRBD2 (5 bases). Looked up from germline, CDR1 is LNHDA and CDR2 is SQIVND (reference sequence). V was pared by 5 bases and J by 4 bases, with 15 bases between. The CDR3 extends over 15 amino acids. Here the CDR3 DNA reads TGTGCCAGTAGTCCGGACCCCCGGGGATACAATGAGCAGTTCTTC. This encodes CASSPDPRGYNEQFF.

The rearrangement links TRBV11-3 to TRBJ1-1; D remains unclear. The CDR3 sequence is 13 residues long. CDR1 is SGHNT and CDR2 is YENEEA in the germline V gene. Trimming left V 5 bases short and J 0 bases short, with 7 bases between. CDR3 amino acids: CASSPGMNTEAFF. The DNA for the CDR3 is TGTGCCAGCAGCCCCGGGATGAACACTGAAGCTTTCTTT.

The chain recombines TRBV7-3 with TRBJ2-7; 7 nucleotides agree with TRBD2. The CDR3 length is 11 residues. Looked up from germline, CDR1 is SGHTA and CDR2 is FQGTGA. V lost 5 bases to trimming and J lost 13 bases; unmatched junction nucleotides: 8. In DNA, the CDR3 is TGTGCCAGCAGCCCCGGGGAGGGGTTTTACTTC. This translates into CASSPGEGFYF.

This rearrangement joins TRBV18 to TRBJ1-1, with 9 bases that match TRBD1. Germline V CDR1 and CDR2: KGHSH, LQKENI. V trimming: 6 bases; J trimming: 4 bases; junction bases outside the gene matches: 6. This CDR3 region has 14 residues. The CDR3 spells CASSLGQGPTEAFF. The DNA of the CDR3 is TGTGCCAGCTCGCTCGGACAGGGGCCCACTGAAGCTTTCTTT.

The chain is built from TRBV5-1 and TRBJ2-1; tentative D call: TRBD2 (5 bases). The CDR3 loop spans 13 amino acids. V gave up 4 bases and J gave up 7 bases, with 12 bases separating them. In germline, CDR1 is SGHRS, CDR2 YFSETQ. CDR3 in amino acids: CASSPGKENEQFF. The DNA for the CDR3 is TGCGCCAGCAGCCCGGGAAAGGAGAATGAGCAGTTCTTC.

This clone appeared once. V gene TRBV25-1 combines with J gene TRBJ2-7; possible D gene TRBD2, 5 bases. V lost 4 bases and J lost 13, with 17 bases in between. Germline CDR1 MGHDK, CDR2 SYGVNS. The CDR3 has 12 amino acids. The CDR3 DNA sequence: TGTGCCAGCAGTGCTCTAGGGAGTATGGTTTACTTC. Translated: CASSALGSMVYF.